This T cell receptor beta chain was identified during a study of T cell repertoires in cytomegalovirus infection. Study-wide context: Matching HLA type and CMV infection were both indicated by public TCR beta signatures.

In germline, CDR1 is MDHEN, CDR2 SYDVKM. V dropped 4 bases and J dropped 3; count of bases not matched to a gene: 5. CDR3 size: 15 residues. Findings and limits, study-wide: People with CMV and the relevant HLA were identified by cumulative public TCR beta family frequency. There were HLA-C-restricted CMV-specific TCR beta clonotypes dominating the ex vivo response.

MiXCR was run by TCRdb on the reads, yielding one entry per CDR3 protein. Of under 200,000 distinct CDR3 sequences listed, 9.5% are singletons. This clonotype was seen many times. The antigen is unknown. This clonotype was sampled from a human donor in good health (CMV status not recorded). Some clones in this sample may be carry-over from other donors' samples. Sequenced input: PBMCs. V and J are TRBV28 and TRBJ1-3; the match to TRBD1 covers 8 bases. The DNA of the CDR3 is TGTGCCAGCAGTTCCGGACAGGGTCTTGGAAACACCATATATTTT. The encoded protein is CASSSGQGLGNTIYF. Looking up the rest from reference TRBV28 and TRBJ1-3 gives the full variable domain: DVKVTQSSRYLVKRTGEKVFLECVQDMDHENMFWYRQDPGLGLRLIYFSYDVKMKEKGDIPEGYSVSREKKERFSLILESASTNQTSMYLCASSSGQGLGNTIYFGEGSWLTVV.